These 14 T cell receptor beta chains were sequenced from one sample in a study of siplizumab effects on memory and regulatory T cells. The data were produced by immunoSEQ multiplex PCR, yet TCRdb's version contains in-frame clones alone and is incomplete. The sample lists around 95,000 clones, 94% occurring once. The sample comprised non-Treg CD4+ T cells sorted from blood. The receptor source for this set is a human donor in good health.

This clone was observed once. V usage is TRBV1 and J usage is TRBJ2-3; the table's D call, TRBD2, has no DNA check behind it. TRBV1 is noted as a pseudogene. CDR3 length equals 17 residues. The CDR3 region is CTSSQVLAAPSTDTQYF. CDR3 coding DNA: TGCACCAGCAGCCAAGTACTAGCGGCTCCTAGCACAGATACGCAGTATTTT.

The chain joins TRBV5-4 to TRBJ2-2; D may be TRBD2 (5 bases). V was cut by 5 bases and J by 2 bases, with 19 bases left in between. CDR1 and CDR2 from the germline V gene are SGHNT and YYREEE (reference sequence). CDR3 length equals 17 residues. Here the CDR3 reads CASRSRGGIGNTGELFF. The CDR3 nucleotides are TGTGCCAGCAGATCCCGGGGTGGGATTGGAAACACCGGGGAGCTGTTTTTT.

The chain has TRBV28 and TRBJ1-2, with 7 positions matching TRBD1. The CDR3 extends over 13 amino acids. V gave up 10 bases and J gave up 0 bases; unmatched junction bases: 5. CDR1 and CDR2 from the germline V gene are MDHEN and SYDVKM. This CDR3 is CATRGQTNYGYTF. The DNA of the CDR3 is TGTGCCACTAGGGGACAGACTAACTATGGCTACACCTTC.

The chain employs TRBV5-1 and TRBJ2-1; 9 nucleotides match TRBD2. This CDR3 has 15 amino acids. Germline CDR1 and CDR2: SGHRS and YFSETQ. V trimming: 0 bases; J trimming: 3 bases; junction bases outside the gene matches: 1. CDR3 in amino acids: CASSLGLADYNEQFF. The CDR3, as DNA: TGCGCCAGCAGCTTGGGACTAGCGGACTACAATGAGCAGTTCTTC.

The chain joins TRBV28 to TRBJ2-7; maybe TRBD2 (5 bases). V was pared by 5 bases and J by 0 bases, with 17 bases between. CDR3 size: 16 residues. Germline CDR1 and CDR2: MDHEN and SYDVKM. CDR3 sequence (DNA): TGTGCCAGCAGTCCTCGGGGTAGCGCGAGCTCCTACGAGCAGTACTTC. Protein product: CASSPRGSASSYEQYF.

V is TRBV28 and J is TRBJ2-5; 9 bases match TRBD2. From germline, CDR1 is MDHEN and CDR2 SYDVKM. V was clipped by 10 bases and J by 3 bases; unmatched bases: 15. This CDR3 is built from 16 residues. The CDR3 protein is CATSSPASGDKETQYF. CDR3 DNA sequence: TGTGCCACCTCGTCCCCGGCTAGCGGGGATAAAGAGACCCAGTACTTC.

The V gene is TRBV28, the J gene TRBJ2-5; D assignment may be TRBD1 or TRBD2 (5 bases each). The CDR3 is 13 residues long. The ends were cut back, 6 bases at V and 3 bases at J, with 11 bases in the middle. CDR1 and CDR2 (germline): MDHEN, SYDVKM. CDR3 sequence (DNA): TGTGCCAGCAGCCCCGGGACCGAAGAGACCCAGTACTTC. This sequence encodes CASSPGTEETQYF. Supplemented by reference TRBV28 and TRBJ2-5, the full variable domain reads DVKVTQSSRYLVKRTGEKVFLECVQDMDHENMFWYRQDPGLGLRLIYFSYDVKMKEKGDIPEGYSVSREKKERFSLILESASTNQTSMYLCASSPGTEETQYFGPGTRLLVL.

The genes are TRBV9 and TRBJ2-3; 8 positions match TRBD1. The CDR3 covers 17 residues. V lost 1 base and J lost 0; bases outside the gene matches: 7. Germline loops: CDR1 SGDLS, CDR2 YYNGEE. The CDR3 sequence: CASSVRQGPPSTDTQYF. The CDR3 DNA reads TGTGCCAGCAGCGTAAGACAGGGGCCACCCAGCACAGATACGCAGTATTTT.

In this sample, this clone turned up a few times. The rearrangement uses TRBV27 and TRBJ1-2; 11 nucleotides match TRBD1. Per the germline V gene, CDR1 is MNHEY and CDR2 is SMNVEV (reference sequence). The V segment lost 5 bases and the J segment 8 bases; nucleotides outside the gene matches: 10. The CDR3 runs to 15 residues. CDR3 nucleotide sequence: TGTGCCAGCAGTCATACCGGGACAGGGGGACGAGGCTACACCTTC. The encoded protein is CASSHTGTGGRGYTF.

The chain combines TRBV2 with TRBJ1-1; 9 positions match TRBD1. V dropped 6 bases and J dropped 10; count of bases not matched to a gene: 12. Per the germline V gene, CDR1 is SNHLY and CDR2 is FYNNEI. The CDR3 has 14 amino acids. The CDR3 loop is CASSGQGIMRGAFF. DNA of the CDR3: TGTGCCAGCAGCGGACAGGGGATAATGAGGGGAGCTTTCTTT.

This CDR3 is CASSPRHSGNTIYF. The CDR3 DNA is TGTGCCAGCAGTCCTAGGCACTCTGGAAACACCATATATTTT. The V call is TRBV25-1, the J call TRBJ1-3; D call uncertain. The length of the CDR3 is 14 residues. The V end was cut by 5 bases, the J end by 0 bases, with 8 bases between. In germline, CDR1 is MGHDK, CDR2 SYGVNS. Complete variable domain (other parts from reference TRBV25-1 and TRBJ1-3): EADIYQTPRYLVIGTGKKITLECSQTMGHDKMYWYQQDPGMELHLIHYSYGVNSTEKGDLSSESTVSRIRTEHFPLTLESARPSHTSQYLCASSPRHSGNTIYFGEGSWLTVV.

The rearrangement links TRBV28 to TRBJ1-2; 9 bases align to TRBD1. The V gene's germline CDR1 is MDHEN and CDR2 SYDVKM. J was trimmed by 8 bases and V by 2 bases; bases with no gene match: 3. This CDR3 spans 13 amino acids. CDR3: CASSLTGGNGYTF. The CDR3 nucleotides read TGTGCCAGCAGTTTAACAGGGGGCAACGGCTACACCTTC.

The V call is TRBV28, the J call TRBJ2-7, with 10 bases lining up with TRBD2. The CDR3 contains 15 residues. V shed 6 bases and J 3 bases; nucleotides not matched to a gene: 8. The germline gives CDR1 MDHEN, CDR2 SYDVKM. Here the CDR3 reads CASSGPSGSFYEQYF. The CDR3, as DNA: TGTGCCAGCAGCGGACCTAGCGGGAGTTTCTACGAGCAGTACTTC.

The V and J genes are TRBV19 and TRBJ2-5, with D perhaps matching TRBD1 (6 bases). Trimming removed 7 bases from V and 2 bases from J, with 11 bases in between. CDR1 is LNHDA and CDR2 is SQIVND in the germline V gene (reference sequence). This CDR3 is built from 13 residues. CDR3 protein: CASTETGQETQYF. The CDR3 region has the DNA TGTGCCAGTACCGAAACAGGGCAAGAGACCCAGTACTTC.